This T cell receptor beta chain was recovered during a study of T cell responses to AZD1222 COVID-19 vaccine. General observations from the study: Only after the peak T cell response were repertoires sampled. When two AZD1222 doses had been given, Spike-specific TCR breadth and depth rose. Among AZD1222 vaccinees, only five or six were seropositive at baseline.

Per germline, CDR1 KGHDR and CDR2 SFDVKD. The ends lost 10 bases at V and 0 bases at J; junction bases unmatched: 5. The CDR3 is 13 residues long. The repertoire was sequenced with immunoSEQ multiplex PCR; TCRdb's copy has only in-frame clones and lacks some. The sample lists approximately 120,000 clones; about 86% were seen once. As for this clone: Its antigen is unknown.

This TCR was recovered from an adult in good health. The V call is TRBV24-1, the J call TRBJ2-7, with 7 bases fitting TRBD1. The material sequenced was peripheral blood, taken on day 0 of AZD1222 vaccination. The CDR3 sequence: CATQGDSSYEQYF. CDR3 DNA: TGTGCCACGCAAGGGGACAGCTCCTACGAGCAGTACTTC.